The rows below give T cell receptor beta chains drawn from one sample of a study of T-cell memory formation after mild COVID-19. In TCRdb, the 5' RACE reads were re-called with MiXCR into one record per CDR3 protein. Among a few hundred thousand distinct CDR3 sequences, 21% were seen once, and the ten largest hold about 12%. Sequenced input: PBMCs or a T cell subset sorted from them (not recorded which). The receptors here all came from an adult woman who had mild COVID-19 (a few samples of this study predate the infection). Cell type and time point are not known. Each CDR3 is given with its conserved first and last residue. A D gene is named only where the DNA matches it firmly. Rows may omit the clone size; those that give it use once, few, many or a size class.

d_call	v_call	j_call	clone_size	cdr3_nt	cdr3_aa
TRBD1	TRBV24-1	TRBJ2-4	-	TGTGCCACCAGTGCCAATCACAGGGGAGACATTCAGTACTTC	CATSANHRGDIQYF
-	TRBV3-1	TRBJ2-5	many	TGTGCCAGCAGTACGGGACACGGGCAGGAAGAGACCCAGTACTTC	CASSTGHGQEETQYF
TRBD1	TRBV2	TRBJ1-1	few	TGTGCCAGCAGGACACAGGGGCTGAACACTGAAGCTTTCTTT	CASRTQGLNTEAFF
TRBD1	TRBV9	TRBJ1-2	few	TGTGCCAGCAGCGAGACAGGGGGCGGTTATGGCTACACCTTC	CASSETGGGYGYTF
-	TRBV9	TRBJ2-5	-	TGTGCCAGCAGCCACGCGGGGGCAGAGACCCAGTACTTC	CASSHAGAETQYF
-	TRBV7-9	TRBJ1-5	-	TGTGCCAGCAGCTGGGACGGACGGCAGCATTTT	CASSWDGRQHF
-	TRBV7-2	TRBJ2-7	many	TGTGCCAGCAGCTTTGGCCTAGGGAGTTACGAGCAGTACTTC	CASSFGLGSYEQYF
-	TRBV6-1	TRBJ2-1	-	TGTGCCAGCCCCTTGCACAATGAGCAGTTCTTC	CASPLHNEQFF
-	TRBV25-1	TRBJ1-1	-	TGTGCCAGCAGTGAATATCGAGAAGCTTTCTTT	CASSEYREAFF
TRBD1	TRBV30	TRBJ2-5	-	TGTGCCTGGAAGGGACAGGGACAAGAGACCCAGTACTTC	CAWKGQGQETQYF
-	TRBV11-2	TRBJ1-1	-	TGTGCCAGCAGCTTAGAGGGGGGCAGGGAAGCTTTCTTT	CASSLEGGREAFF
TRBD2	TRBV4-3	TRBJ2-1	-	TGCGCCAGCAGCCACCTGACTAGCGGGACCAATGAGCAGTTCTTC	CASSHLTSGTNEQFF
-	TRBV3-1	TRBJ2-7	many	TGTGCCAGCAGCCAAGGTTCTTCGGGATCCTACGAGCAGTACTTC	CASSQGSSGSYEQYF
-	TRBV4-3	TRBJ2-3	-	TGCGCCAGCAGCCAAGATGGCGAGCGGGCCCGCACAGATACGCAGTATTTT	CASSQDGERARTDTQYF
TRBD2	TRBV30	TRBJ2-1	-	TGTGCCTGGACCGGACTAGCGGGAGCCATCGGTGAGCAGTTCTTC	CAWTGLAGAIGEQFF
TRBD1	TRBV25-1	TRBJ2-7	-	TGTGCCAGCAGTTACCGGGACAGGGTCCCCTACGAGCAGTACTTC	CASSYRDRVPYEQYF
TRBD2	TRBV7-6	TRBJ2-5	few	TGTGCCAGCAGCTTGACTAGCGGGGGTCTGGGCCAAGAGACCCAGTACTTC	CASSLTSGGLGQETQYF
TRBD1	TRBV7-2	TRBJ2-5	-	TGTGCCAGCAGCGCAGACAGGGGTTGGGAGACCCAGTACTTC	CASSADRGWETQYF
-	TRBV7-9	TRBJ2-1	-	TGTGCCAGCAGCTTAACTACAAGCTCAATGAAGGCGTTCTTC	CASSLTTSSMKAFF
TRBD1	TRBV7-9	TRBJ1-1	few	TGTGCCAGCAGCTTAGCGCGGACAGGGGGCCTTCCTAACACTGAAGCTTTCTTT	CASSLARTGGLPNTEAFF
TRBD2	TRBV2	TRBJ2-5	-	TGTGCCAGCAGTCCATCCCTCTCGACTAGCGGGAGGGTCGGGGAGACCCAGTACTTC	CASSPSLSTSGRVGETQYF
-	TRBV5-1	TRBJ2-7	-	TGCGCCAGCAGTTCCCGGGACCACTATCGGGAGCAGTACTTC	CASSSRDHYREQYF
TRBD1	TRBV5-1	TRBJ2-2	few	TGCGCCAGCAGCGAGCGGGACAGGGGAACCGGGGAGCTGTTTTTT	CASSERDRGTGELFF
-	TRBV7-9	TRBJ1-2	few	TGTGCCAGCAGCTTAGATCCGGGGACCTTCTATGGCTACACCTTC	CASSLDPGTFYGYTF